The 6 T cell receptor beta chains presented below share a single source sample, sequenced in a study of cytomegalovirus exposure and HLA in healthy donors. The PCR was carried out with 60 Vbeta primers and 13 Jbeta primers. Method: immunoSEQ multiplex PCR; TCRdb's copy keeps in-frame clones and lacks some. The sample has 90,000 to 140,000 clones, 60% to 80% seen once. Sequenced input: PBMCs. The receptor source for this set is a woman aged 40 to 50 in good health and CMV-seropositive.

The rearrangement links TRBV6-6 to TRBJ2-7, with 7 positions matching TRBD2. Germline V lookup: CDR1 MNHNY, CDR2 SVGAGI (reference sequence). The CDR3 sequence is 14 residues long. J lost 2 bases, V lost 6 bases, and 7 bases had no gene match. The CDR3 reads CASRKPSGTYEQYF. The CDR3 bases are TGTGCCAGCAGAAAACCTAGCGGTACCTACGAGCAGTACTTC.

The gene calls are TRBV28 and TRBJ1-1, with 10 nucleotides matching TRBD1. The germline CDR1 and CDR2 sequences are MDHEN and SYDVKM. With V trimmed by 1 base and J by 6 bases, 11 bases remained unmatched. CDR3 length: 17 residues. The CDR3 is CASSLYGTGDLIAEAFF. The DNA of the CDR3 is TGTGCCAGCAGTTTATATGGGACAGGGGATTTGATCGCTGAAGCTTTCTTT.

The CDR3: CASSPRSLLFGAFF. Here the CDR3 DNA reads TGTGCCAGTAGTCCCAGGTCGTTGTTGTTCGGAGCTTTCTTT. The V gene is TRBV19, the J gene TRBJ1-1, with D unresolved. This CDR3 contains 14 residues. V was shortened by 5 bases and J by 10 bases, with 20 bases between the two germline ends. CDR1 is LNHDA and CDR2 is SQIVND in the germline V gene (reference sequence).

As concerns this clone: This specimen includes other DNA sequences encoding the same CDR3. The V and J genes are TRBV19 and TRBJ1-1; D call uncertain. CDR3 length: 13 amino acids. V was trimmed by 3 bases and J by 1 base, leaving 6 bases between them. Germline V gene data show CDR1 as LNHDA and CDR2 as SQIVND (reference sequence). CDR3 bases: TGTGCCAGTAGTATCGGTAGGAACACTGAAGCTTTCTTT. Protein sequence: CASSIGRNTEAFF.

The chain combines TRBV25-1 with TRBJ2-1; 8 bases align to TRBD2. The CDR3 has 14 residues. J was trimmed by 6 bases and V by 3 bases; bases with no gene match: 4. Germline CDR1 reads MGHDK; CDR2 reads SYGVNS. CDR3 amino acids: CASSDPGLVNEQFF. In DNA form, the CDR3 reads TGTGCCAGCAGTGATCCGGGACTAGTCAATGAGCAGTTCTTC.

The chain joins TRBV10-3 to TRBJ1-2; 9 bases are shared with TRBD1. The CDR3 spans 16 residues. V lost 0 bases to trimming and J lost 3 bases; unmatched junction nucleotides: 5. Germline V gives CDR1 ENHRY, CDR2 SYGVKD. The CDR3 region is CAISESPTGGYYGYTF. CDR3 nucleotides: TGTGCCATCAGTGAGTCACCGACAGGGGGATACTATGGCTACACCTTC.